What follows describes a single T cell receptor (beta chain). Its antigen specificity is not known. One end of the junction is discordant with germline, which a read error may explain. These data originate in a study of blood T cells in healthy people across ages (dated by TCRdb to about 2015). Context from the whole study: In model experiments, template switching captured roughly one uniquely barcoded TCR beta cDNA molecule for every two T cells. To track age-related changes in TCR beta repertoire diversity, the study relied on deep sequencing normalized with unique cDNA molecular identifiers. Donors were grouped into four age groups: young (average approximately 16 years), middle-aged (around 39), aged (about 60) and long-lived (around 80). The study analyzed two additional independent replicas of 1 million unique cDNA reads from the same blood draw for two donors, one aged 18 to 29 and one aged 80 or older. What the research found in general, with its limitations: Compared with the aged group, the long-lived group had more naive CD4+ T cells, fewer expanded clones and increased TCR diversity, suggesting age selection. Conclusive comparison of naive and antigen-experienced compartments was prevented by the profiling of bulk unsorted PBMCs. Total diversity estimates from one million sequenced T cells were considered lower bounds and underestimates. The percentage of naive T cells measured by flow cytometry correlated strongly with observed TCR beta diversity. The CMV infection status of donors was not known, potentially confounding age-related changes in expanded clonotypes. Observed TCR beta diversity per million T cells fell roughly linearly with age, and a significant reduction was already apparent by age roughly 40.

The library was built by means of 5' RACE. The listed sequencing device is Illumina HiSeq 2500. A second PCR of 7 to 11 cycles was performed with a sample-barcoded 5' primer and a J-beta primer mix. A unique molecular identifier was introduced onto each TCR beta cDNA molecule by a template-switch 5' adaptor carrying 12 random nucleotides. Each sample yielded at least 2.5 million CDR3-containing paired-end reads. First-strand cDNA was synthesized from all RNA with the Mint cDNA synthesis kit, primed by a TRBC-specific oligonucleotide. Following uracil-DNA glycosylase treatment, all cDNA underwent a first 18-cycle PCR with the universal primers M1SS and BC2_uni_R. In the source study's methods: For normalization, 1 million high-quality reads were randomly selected from each sample, with every read carrying a distinct molecular identifier. Reads sharing molecular identifiers were discarded rather than binned into consensus sequences. CDR3 identification, clonotype clustering and error correction used MiTCR with a Q25 quality threshold and the strictest error-elimination algorithm. Lower-bound total TCR beta diversity was estimated with a nonparametric unseen species model using Euler transformation. TCRdb ran its own pipeline on the public reads, namely fastp trimming at Q25 and MiXCR clone calling, and kept in-frame beta chains. Rows with one shared CDR3 protein collapse into an entry with the most common genes and DNA. The V and J calls were not made by the authors but by TCRdb's processing. This sample is represented by over 750,000 distinct CDR3 sequences; just under 25% of them were singletons. The ten largest clones add up to under 9.5% of the sample.

From its cysteine to its phenylalanine, the CDR3 spans 13 amino acids. The DNA shown is the 39-base CDR3, in frame from base 1. As encoded in the germline V gene (reference sequence), CDR1 is DFQATT while CDR2 is SNEGSKA. Systemically healthy Caucasian individuals from Russia, approximately 39 in total and aged 6 to 90 years, were included as donors. Approximately 10 milliliters of peripheral blood were collected from each donor into EDTA-treated Vacutainer tubes. Ficoll-Paque density-gradient centrifugation was used to isolate PBMCs, with at least 7 million per sample. Total RNA was extracted from PBMCs with Trizol reagent, with at least 6 micrograms obtained per sample. Naive CD45RAhigh/CD27high T cell percentages were measured by flow cytometry on a PBMC aliquot from every donor. The same data also went into a second study, on T cells of mothers and their children. The other study reports the following: Donors were nine systemically healthy Caucasian individuals: three mothers and their six children. cDNA synthesis consumed the entire amount of extracted RNA, loaded at roughly 1.5 ug RNA in each 15 ul reaction. Sample barcodes and 2-4 random nucleotides were added via the M1S primer in the second PCR. Each mother yielded over 8 million TCR beta CDR3 reads and each child some 3 million reads. TCR recombination output is similarly shaped by thymic selection in related and unrelated pairs, with a minor effect exerted by inherited differences. Normalized repertoire overlap in related mother-child pairs was always slightly higher than in unrelated mother-child pairs, but the difference was never significant. Persistent microchimeric T cell clones were not detected, at a sensitivity of approximately 100 clones per million clonotypes. The study used deep NGS to compare TCR beta repertoires of mothers and children, seeking features distinguishing related mother-child pairs from unrelated individuals. The mean age was 40 +/- 4 years for the mothers and approximately 11 +/- 4 years for the children. After adapter ligation was performed with NEBNext reagents, the libraries were sequenced on an Illumina HiSeq 2000 with 100+100 nt paired-end reads. To avoid cross-contamination, the mother libraries and the child libraries were prepared a month apart and sequenced in separate runs. Each donor had between roughly 500,000 and 2,200,000 distinct TCR beta clonotypes identified. Naive TCR beta clonotypes were estimated from low-frequency clonotypes matched to each donor's FACS-determined naive share, without sorting.

Recombination joined TRBV20-1 with TRBJ2-5, with 9 bases matching TRBD2. The sample consisted of blood. This clonotype was sampled from a boy aged 5-17 years in good health. This receptor carries the CDR3 CSAVRGGQETQYF. The base sequence is TGCAGTGCGGTGCGGGGGGGCCAGGAGACCCAGTACTTT.